The rows below give T cell receptor beta chains drawn from one sample of a study of cytomegalovirus exposure and HLA in healthy donors. This table comes from immunoSEQ multiplex PCR, and its TCRdb copy is limited to in-frame clones, with some not included. This table holds 110,000 to 150,000 clones, approximately 73% found once. The sample taken for sequencing was PBMCs. Every receptor here comes from a woman in her thirties or forties in good health and CMV-seronegative. The conserved cysteine and the conserved F or W are not part of the CDR3 here. Fields, in order: V gene, J gene, CDR3 protein.

>TRBV28|TRBJ2-2
ASSSEGIRTGELF
>TRBV4-2|TRBJ1-6
ASSQDRQGAGNSPLH
>TRBV5-6|TRBJ1-2
ASSMNTGHTYGYT
>TRBV18|TRBJ1-1
ASSFAGTEAF
>TRBV19|TRBJ1-1
ASSQDSGGEAF
>TRBV5-8|TRBJ1-6
ASSWTSGVAYNSPLH
>TRBV15|TRBJ2-2
ATSRDRTGSNGELF
>TRBV28|TRBJ1-2
ASSWPHRNGYT
>TRBV14|TRBJ1-1
ASSQVPRRPEAF
>TRBV5-4|TRBJ2-1
ASSLAGTYNEQF
>TRBV6-6|TRBJ2-1
ASSYTQGGGQF
>TRBV9|TRBJ2-3
ASSVGDRDTQY
>TRBV15|TRBJ2-1
ATSRTGQPRGEQF
>TRBV5-4|TRBJ2-1
ASSLTSGGNEQF
>TRBV4-1|TRBJ1-1
ASSLGTLGSTEAF
>TRBV5-4|TRBJ2-2
ASSPGLAGAGELF
>TRBV6-5|TRBJ2-3
ASSYHNTDTQY
>TRBV7-6|TRBJ2-3
ASSLLASGEDTQY
>TRBV28|TRBJ1-6
ASSLSTVSSYNSPLH
>TRBV11-1|TRBJ2-1
ASIAGQGVNEQF
>TRBV5-6|TRBJ2-2
ASSSLRGAIGELF
>TRBV13|TRBJ1-3
ASSLGPGFGSGNTIY
>TRBV6-1|TRBJ2-5
ASSGIIGGTETQY
>TRBV10-3|TRBJ2-6
ATDTGLAGANVLT
>TRBV5-6|TRBJ1-5
ASSMQSQPQH
>TRBV19|TRBJ1-2
ASSITSTGGNGYT
>TRBV15|TRBJ2-4
ATRESGGSKNIQY
>TRBV7-3|TRBJ2-1
ASSLIVGQGNEQF
>TRBV28|TRBJ1-6
ASSFLTNHNSPLH
>TRBV6-6|TRBJ1-4
ASEPGDEKLF
>TRBV4-2|TRBJ1-5
ASSRDRVTVGQPQH
>TRBV2|TRBJ2-7
ASRRDGGSGEQY
>TRBV6-6|TRBJ1-1
ASSLSRGNTEAF
>TRBV7-9|TRBJ1-4
ASSLNLAYGKLF
>TRBV19|TRBJ2-5
ASSMGQGAETQY
>TRBV5-6|TRBJ2-7
ASSSGFEGYEQY
>TRBV5-4|TRBJ2-7
ASSLDSLYEQY
>TRBV5-6|TRBJ2-2
ASSLVTSGGHTGELF
>TRBV6-1|TRBJ1-6
ASSEQDFSLH
>TRBV5-1|TRBJ2-3
ASSLADWSDTQY
>TRBV7-9|TRBJ1-2
ASSLQGTDGYT
>TRBV5-1|TRBJ1-3
ASSPDRGLENTIY
>TRBV7-9|TRBJ1-4
ASSIGTGNEKLF
>TRBV2|TRBJ1-2
ASVSQGAGRGGYT
>TRBV4-1|TRBJ2-3
ASSQAGTGKNTQY
>TRBV6-5|TRBJ2-3
ASSYSSGTDTQY